The 31 T cell receptor beta chains reported below all come from one sample, sequenced in a study of T cell responses to AZD1222 COVID-19 vaccine. The repertoire was sequenced with immunoSEQ multiplex PCR; TCRdb's copy has only in-frame clones and lacks some. The sample has around 78,000 clones, approximately 90% seen once. Sample: peripheral blood, taken 28 days after the second AZD1222 dose. These receptors were taken from an adult who received the AZD1222 COVID-19 vaccine.

The J gene is TRBJ2-2, the V gene TRBV2; 8 bases map to TRBD1. The J segment lost 3 bases and the V segment lost 5 bases, leaving 5 bases of the junction unmatched. This CDR3 is 15 amino acids long. Germline values: CDR1 SNHLY, CDR2 FYNNEI. The CDR3 DNA reads TGTGCCAGCAGTCGGGACAGGCGTTACACCGGGGAGCTGTTTTTT. As protein: CASSRDRRYTGELFF.

The J gene is TRBJ2-7, the V gene TRBV5-6; 7 bases agree with TRBD2. CDR1 is SGHDT, CDR2 YYEEEE, per germline. This CDR3 is built from 16 residues. Germline trimming cut 0 bases from V and 2 bases from J; bases unmatched to any gene: 8. The CDR3 is CASSLERRGIPYEQYF. The CDR3 DNA reads TGTGCCAGCAGCTTGGAAAGGCGGGGGATCCCCTACGAGCAGTACTTC. The complete variable domain, with remaining parts taken from reference TRBV5-6 and TRBJ2-7, reads DAGVTQSPTHLIKTRGQQVTLRCSPKSGHDTVSWYQQALGQGPQFIFQYYEEEERQRGNFPDRFSGHQFPNYSSELNVNALLLGDSALYLCASSLERRGIPYEQYFGPGTRLTVT.

The chain recombines TRBV19 with TRBJ1-2, with a possible D match to TRBD1 (6 bases). Germline CDR1 and CDR2: LNHDA and SQIVND (reference sequence). V lost 3 bases and J lost 2, with 10 bases in between. The CDR3 consists of 14 residues. This CDR3 reads CASSMGGQNYGYTF. The DNA of the CDR3 is TGTGCCAGTAGTATGGGGGGGCAGAACTATGGCTACACCTTC.

The rearrangement uses TRBV11-2 and TRBJ2-1, with 9 bases identical to TRBD2. The CDR3 runs to 16 residues. V lost 2 bases, J lost 7 bases, and 9 bases stayed unmatched. Germline V gene sequence: CDR1 SGHAT, CDR2 FQNNGV. The CDR3 DNA is TGTGCCAGCAGCTTACGGATTAGCGGGAGCAATAATGAGCAGTTCTTC. This gives the protein CASSLRISGSNNEQFF.

The CDR3 is CASSPGGTGGHGYTF. DNA of the CDR3: TGTGCCAGCAGCCCCGGGGGGACAGGGGGCCATGGCTACACCTTC. This chain connects TRBV6-5 to TRBJ1-2, with 12 nucleotides matching TRBD1. With 6 bases clipped from V and 6 bases from J, the junction kept 8 bases outside the gene matches. In germline, CDR1 is MNHEY, CDR2 SVGAGI. The CDR3 is made up of 15 amino acids.

The CDR3 DNA reads as TGTGCCAGCACCCCACAGGAAGAAGGCTACACCTTC. Protein sequence: CASTPQEEGYTF. The rearrangement joins TRBV6-5 to TRBJ1-2, with D possibly being TRBD1 (5 bases). The CDR3 spans 12 residues. Trimming took off 7 bases at V and 8 bases at J, with 14 bases between the two ends. CDR1 and CDR2 from the germline V gene are MNHEY and SVGAGI.

The sample holds a few counts of this clone. The chain joins TRBV19 to TRBJ2-7, with 9 bases identical to TRBD2. Per the germline V gene, CDR1 is LNHDA and CDR2 is SQIVND (reference sequence). Unmatched junction bases numbered 3, after V lost 6 bases and J lost 0 bases. The CDR3 spans 14 residues. The CDR3, as DNA: TGTGCCAGTAGGGTTAGCGGGGGCTCCTACGAGCAGTACTTC. Its translation is CASRVSGGSYEQYF.

The CDR3 here is CASSLQGGSNSPLHF. CDR3 sequence (DNA): TGTGCCAGCTCACTCCAAGGGGGGAGTAATTCACCCCTCCACTTT. J is TRBJ1-6 and V is TRBV18, with a tentative D call TRBD1 (6 bases). The CDR3 is 15 amino acids. Germline V gives CDR1 KGHSH, CDR2 LQKENI. V was trimmed by 4 bases and J by 6 bases, leaving 13 bases between them. Full variable domain (rest looked up from reference TRBV18 and TRBJ1-6): NAGVMQNPRHLVRRRGQEARLRCSPMKGHSHVYWYRQLPEEGLKFMVYLQKENIIDESGMPKERFSAEFPKEGPSILRIQQVVRGDSAAYFCASSLQGGSNSPLHFGNGTRLTVT.

This chain uses TRBV9 with TRBJ1-1; the match to TRBD1 covers 7 bases. V lost 0 bases, J lost 5 bases, and 7 bases stayed unmatched. Germline V gene lookup returns CDR1 SGDLS and CDR2 YYNGEE. The CDR3 spans 15 residues. CDR3 residues: CASSVGHRGVTEAFF. DNA of the CDR3: TGTGCCAGCAGCGTAGGGCACAGGGGAGTGACTGAAGCTTTCTTT. The full variable domain, with the rest looked up from reference TRBV9 and TRBJ1-1, is DSGVTQTPKHLITATGQRVTLRCSPRSGDLSVYWYQQSLDQGLQFLIQYYNGEERAKGNILERFSAQQFPDLHSELNLSSLELGDSALYFCASSVGHRGVTEAFFGQGTRLTVV.

V and J are TRBV6-4 and TRBJ2-1, with TRBD2 identical over 7 bases. V dropped 5 bases and J dropped 5; count of bases not matched to a gene: 12. The germline gives CDR1 MRHNA, CDR2 SNTAGT. The CDR3 length is 16 residues. In nucleotides, the CDR3 is TGTGCCAGCAGTCCCCGGGGGGTCTATGGGAACAATGAGCAGTTCTTC. Amino acid sequence: CASSPRGVYGNNEQFF.

The chain links TRBV6-6 to TRBJ2-7, with 10 bases matching TRBD2. Germline values: CDR1 MNHNY, CDR2 SVGAGI (reference sequence). The length of the CDR3 is 15 residues. V lost 6 bases and J lost 4; bases outside the gene matches: 9. The CDR3 here is CASSPTLAGAYEQYF. Written as DNA, the CDR3 is TGTGCCAGCAGCCCGACGCTAGCGGGGGCTTACGAGCAGTACTTC.

The chain's CDR3 is CASSRMGLGRGSYNEQFF. In DNA form, the CDR3 reads TGTGCCAGCAGCCGAATGGGACTAGGAAGGGGCTCCTACAATGAGCAGTTCTTC. The chain combines TRBV14 with TRBJ2-1; 8 nucleotides align to TRBD2. This CDR3 region has 18 residues. Germline CDR1 and CDR2: SGHDN and FVKESK. The V and J ends lost 4 bases and 0 bases, in that order; junction bases with no gene match: 11.

The CDR3 protein is CASSQDPQASSYEQYF. The CDR3 DNA sequence: TGCGCCAGCAGCCAAGATCCGCAGGCCAGCTCCTACGAGCAGTACTTC. The rearrangement joins TRBV4-1 to TRBJ2-7, with D uncertain. The length of the CDR3 is 16 residues. Germline V lookup: CDR1 MGHRA, CDR2 YSYEKL. Between the trimmed V and J ends, which lost 0 bases and 0 bases, there was a span of 12 bases.

The rearrangement joins TRBV18 to TRBJ1-2; D is undetermined. Deletions cut 3 bases from V and 7 bases from J, with 15 bases between. CDR1 KGHSH and CDR2 LQKENI come from the germline V gene. The CDR3 contains 14 residues. CDR3 bases: TGTGCCAGCTCACCCCCCGGGATCAACCCTGGCTACACCTTC. Residues: CASSPPGINPGYTF. Full variable domain (outside the CDR3, taken from reference TRBV18 and TRBJ1-2): NAGVMQNPRHLVRRRGQEARLRCSPMKGHSHVYWYRQLPEEGLKFMVYLQKENIIDESGMPKERFSAEFPKEGPSILRIQQVVRGDSAAYFCASSPPGINPGYTFGSGTRLTVV.

The CDR3 region has the DNA TGTGCCAGCAGCGCACAGGGGAACACTGAAGCTTTCTTT. Its protein is CASSAQGNTEAFF. The chain links TRBV14 to TRBJ1-1; possibly TRBD1 for D (6 bases). The germline CDR1 and CDR2 sequences are SGHDN and FVKESK. The V gene lost 5 bases and the J gene lost 1 base, with 8 bases spanning the gap. This CDR3 contains 13 residues.

The chain employs TRBV27 and TRBJ1-6; no definite D call. Per germline, CDR1 MNHEY and CDR2 SMNVEV (reference sequence). The ends were cut back, 4 bases at V and 8 bases at J, with 18 bases in the middle. This CDR3 contains 16 residues. The CDR3 spells CASSSRLGGYYSPLHF. The CDR3 DNA is TGTGCCAGCAGTTCAAGGTTAGGAGGATATTATTCACCCCTCCACTTT.

J is TRBJ2-7 and V is TRBV24-1; D might be TRBD1 (7 bases). Germline V lookup: CDR1 KGHDR, CDR2 SFDVKD. V lost 4 bases and J 4 bases, leaving 10 bases between the germline ends. This CDR3 contains 13 residues. The chain's CDR3 is CATSDRGEYEQYF. The CDR3 DNA sequence: TGTGCCACCAGTGACAGGGGGGAATACGAGCAGTACTTC.

The chain combines TRBV5-1 with TRBJ2-2, with D possibly matching TRBD1 (6 bases). Per germline, CDR1 SGHRS and CDR2 YFSETQ. V was pared by 5 bases and J by 2 bases, with 16 bases between. This CDR3 has 16 amino acids. Here the CDR3 reads CASRDSRNTNTGELFF. The CDR3 DNA follows: TGCGCCAGCAGGGACAGCAGAAATACCAACACCGGGGAGCTGTTTTTT.

The chain employs TRBV19 and TRBJ2-5; D gene ambiguous. The CDR3 runs to 12 residues. Trimming left V 5 bases short and J 0 bases short, with 4 bases between. Germline loops: CDR1 LNHDA, CDR2 SQIVND (reference sequence). The CDR3 loop is CASSPNQETQYF. The CDR3 DNA sequence: TGTGCCAGTAGTCCCAACCAAGAGACCCAGTACTTC.

The V call is TRBV6-2 or TRBV6-3, the J call TRBJ1-6; D is undetermined. The V gene lost 8 bases and the J gene lost 7 bases, with 15 bases spanning the gap. CDR3 length: 14 residues. Germline V gives CDR1 MNHEY, CDR2 SVGEGT. CDR3 nucleotide sequence: TGTGCCAGCCGTTTCGGTGGACTAAATTCACCCCTCCACTTT. Encoded protein: CASRFGGLNSPLHF.

V usage is TRBV11-3 and J usage is TRBJ2-3, with 13 bases identical to TRBD2. Germline V gene sequence: CDR1 SGHNT, CDR2 YENEEA. The V gene end was trimmed by 4 bases and the J gene end by 5 bases; junction bases not matched to a gene: 15. The CDR3 loop spans 19 amino acids. The CDR3 is CASSSPPGLAGSLGDTQYF. CDR3 DNA sequence: TGTGCCAGCAGCTCCCCTCCGGGACTAGCGGGAAGTCTAGGAGATACGCAGTATTTT.

The chain uses TRBV27 and TRBJ1-1; 7 nucleotides agree with TRBD1. Germline V gene lookup returns CDR1 MNHEY and CDR2 SMNVEV (reference sequence). V trimming: 8 bases; J trimming: 5 bases; junction bases outside the gene matches: 11. The CDR3 extends over 14 amino acids. CDR3 bases: TGTGCCAGCTTTGCACAGGGGATGGGTACTGAAGCTTTCTTT. This codes for CASFAQGMGTEAFF.

The gene calls are TRBV7-9 and TRBJ1-6; a weak D match, TRBD1 (5 bases). V shed 5 bases and J shed 10 bases, with 9 bases lying between them. CDR1 and CDR2 from the germline V gene are SEHNR and FQNEAQ (reference sequence). There are 12 residues in the CDR3. The CDR3 is CASSLGDSPLHF. The CDR3 DNA follows: TGTGCCAGCAGCCTAGGGGACTCACCCCTCCACTTT. The entire variable domain, with the rest obtained from reference TRBV7-9 and TRBJ1-6, is as follows: DTGVSQNPRHKITKRGQNVTFRCDPISEHNRLYWYRQTLGQGPEFLTYFQNEAQLEKSRLLSDRFSAERPKGSFSTLEIQRTEQGDSAMYLCASSLGDSPLHFGNGTRLTVT.

J is TRBJ2-1 and V is TRBV6-6, with TRBD2 matching over 9 bases. J gave up 7 bases and V 2 bases, and 6 bases lay outside the gene matches. The germline V gene has CDR1 MNHNY and CDR2 SVGAGI (reference sequence). This CDR3 has 15 residues. CDR3 sequence (DNA): TGTGCCAGCAGTTACGGGCTAGCGGGAAGGAATGAGCAGTTCTTC. Its protein product is CASSYGLAGRNEQFF.

This chain uses TRBV5-5 with TRBJ2-3; 8 bases align to TRBD2. The V and J ends lost 0 bases and 5 bases, in that order; junction bases with no gene match: 2. This CDR3 contains 14 residues. CDR1 is SGHKS, CDR2 YYEKEE, per germline (reference sequence). In DNA, the CDR3 is TGTGCCAGCAGCTTGGTAGCGGGAAAAGATACGCAGTATTTT. As protein: CASSLVAGKDTQYF.

CDR3 amino acids: CASSPVVGGGTEAFF. The CDR3 DNA reads TGTGCCAGCAGCCCGGTAGTCGGGGGTGGGACTGAAGCTTTCTTT. The V call is TRBV7-2, the J call TRBJ1-1; D is possibly TRBD1 (5 bases). V was shortened by 5 bases and J by 5 bases, with 18 bases between the two germline ends. From germline, CDR1 is SGHTA and CDR2 FQGNSA. The CDR3 runs to 15 residues.

The chain recombines TRBV20-1 with TRBJ2-5, with TRBD2 matching over 9 bases. This CDR3 spans 16 amino acids. The ends lost 3 bases at V and 4 bases at J; junction bases unmatched: 12. Germline CDR1 reads DFQATT; CDR2 reads SNEGSKA (reference sequence). The CDR3 coding sequence is TGCAGTGCTAGTCCTCTAGGGGGCGGGAGGGCAGAGACCCAGTACTTC. Protein product: CSASPLGGGRAETQYF.

V and J are TRBV9 and TRBJ1-2; D perhaps matches TRBD1 (6 bases). CDR3 length equals 13 residues. Germline CDR1 SGDLS, CDR2 YYNGEE. Trimming left V 3 bases short and J 8 bases short, with 14 bases between. The CDR3 here is CASSEITGSGYTF. Written as DNA, the CDR3 is TGTGCCAGCAGCGAGATCACAGGGTCCGGCTACACCTTC.

The chain uses TRBV6-2 or TRBV6-3 and TRBJ2-7, with 7 nucleotides matching TRBD1. Germline lookup yields CDR1 MNHEY and CDR2 SVGEGT. There are 15 residues in the CDR3. Trimming took 4 bases from V and 1 from J; bases not matched to a gene: 7. This CDR3 reads CASSWPGQLSYEQYF. In DNA, the CDR3 is TGTGCCAGCAGTTGGCCGGGACAGCTATCCTACGAGCAGTACTTC.

The rearrangement links TRBV6-5 to TRBJ2-7, with D possibly being TRBD1 (5 bases). Deletions cut 4 bases from V and 5 bases from J, with 15 bases between. CDR1 is MNHEY and CDR2 is SVGAGI in the germline V gene. The CDR3 is 14 residues long. The CDR3 sequence is CASSLGYLGDEQYF. As DNA, the CDR3 is TGTGCCAGCAGTTTGGGCTACTTAGGGGACGAGCAGTACTTC.

J is TRBJ2-1 and V is TRBV7-2; possible D gene TRBD2, 5 bases. CDR3 length: 13 residues. V was cut by 5 bases and J by 7 bases, with 12 bases left in between. CDR1 and CDR2 (germline): SGHTA, FQGNSA. CDR3 in DNA: TGTGCCAGCAGCCCCGGGATAGGGAATGAGCAGTTCTTC. Translating it yields CASSPGIGNEQFF.